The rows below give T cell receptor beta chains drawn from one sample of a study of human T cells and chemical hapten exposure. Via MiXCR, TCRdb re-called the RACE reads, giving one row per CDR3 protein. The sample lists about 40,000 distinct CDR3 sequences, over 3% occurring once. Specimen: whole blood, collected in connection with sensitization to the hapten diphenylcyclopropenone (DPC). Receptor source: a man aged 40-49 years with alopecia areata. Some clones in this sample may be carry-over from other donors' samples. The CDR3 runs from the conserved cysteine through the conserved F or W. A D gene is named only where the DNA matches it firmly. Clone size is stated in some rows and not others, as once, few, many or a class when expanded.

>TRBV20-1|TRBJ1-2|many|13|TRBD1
CSATGDRDYGYTF
TGCAGTGCTACCGGGGACAGGGACTATGGCTACACCTTC
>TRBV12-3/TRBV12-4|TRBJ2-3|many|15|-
CASPPHGAPTDTQYF
TGTGCCAGCCCCCCCCATGGGGCCCCCACAGATACGCAGTATTTT
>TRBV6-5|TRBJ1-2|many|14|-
CASSYRASAYGYTF
TGTGCCAGCAGTTACCGTGCCAGTGCCTATGGCTACACCTTC
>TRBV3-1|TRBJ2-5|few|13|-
CASSGTRQETQYF
TGTGCCAGCAGCGGGACTCGGCAAGAGACCCAGTACTTC
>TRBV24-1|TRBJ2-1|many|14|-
CATRGAGSYNEQFF
TGTGCCACCAGGGGGGCGGGGTCCTACAATGAGCAGTTCTTC
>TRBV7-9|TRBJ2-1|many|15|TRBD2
CASSSGTNPRDEQFF
TGTGCCAGCAGCTCCGGGACTAACCCAAGGGATGAGCAGTTCTTC
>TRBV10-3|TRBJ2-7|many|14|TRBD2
CAISETSGTYEQYF
TGTGCCATCAGTGAGACTAGCGGGACCTACGAGCAGTACTTC
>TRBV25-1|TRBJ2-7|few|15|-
CASSEYGGRDYEQYF
TGTGCCAGCAGCGAATACGGGGGCCGGGACTACGAGCAGTACTTC
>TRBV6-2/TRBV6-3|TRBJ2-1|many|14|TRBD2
CASTASGSGNEQFF
TGTGCCAGCACCGCTAGCGGTTCAGGCAATGAGCAGTTCTTC
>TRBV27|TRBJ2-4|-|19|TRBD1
CASSLPPDRRGPDKNIQYF
TGTGCCAGCAGTTTACCCCCCGATCGCAGGGGGCCGGACAAAAACATTCAGTACTTC
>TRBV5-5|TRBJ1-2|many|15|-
CASSSSGGENYGYTF
TGTGCCAGCAGCTCCTCCGGCGGGGAAAACTATGGCTACACCTTC
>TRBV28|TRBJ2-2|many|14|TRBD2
CASSLGLAYGELFF
TGTGCCAGCAGTTTAGGACTAGCGTACGGGGAGCTGTTTTTT
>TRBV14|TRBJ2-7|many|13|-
CASSQDPRGEQYF
TGTGCCAGCAGCCAAGATCCTAGGGGGGAGCAGTACTTC
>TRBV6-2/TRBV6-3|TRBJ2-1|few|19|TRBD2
CASSPGMWDYKSSYNEQFF
TGTGCCAGCAGCCCAGGGATGTGGGACTATAAAAGCTCCTACAATGAGCAGTTCTTC
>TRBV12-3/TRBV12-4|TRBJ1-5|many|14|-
CASSMAGSNQPQHF
TGTGCCAGCAGCATGGCAGGGAGCAATCAGCCCCAGCATTTT
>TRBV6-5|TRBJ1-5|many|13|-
CASRRTDNQPQHF
TGTGCCAGCAGAAGGACGGATAATCAGCCCCAGCATTTT
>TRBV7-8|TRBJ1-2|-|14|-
CASSLAQGGYGYTF
TGTGCCAGCAGCTTAGCCCAGGGTGGCTATGGCTACACCTTC
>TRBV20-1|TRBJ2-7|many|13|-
CSAPWASSYEQYF
TGCAGTGCTCCCTGGGCGAGCTCCTACGAGCAGTACTTC
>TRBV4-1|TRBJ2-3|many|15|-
CASSQDPQDTDTQYF
TGCGCCAGCAGCCAAGACCCACAAGACACAGATACGCAGTATTTT
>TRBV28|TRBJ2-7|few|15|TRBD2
CASSEQAGGSYEQYF
TGTGCCAGCAGTGAACAAGCGGGAGGTTCCTACGAGCAGTACTTC
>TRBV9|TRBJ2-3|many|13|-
CASSVSGSDTQYF
TGTGCCAGCAGCGTATCGGGGTCAGATACGCAGTATTTT
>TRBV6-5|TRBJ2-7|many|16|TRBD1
CASSGWTGGSSYEQYF
TGTGCCAGCAGTGGCTGGACAGGGGGCAGCTCCTACGAGCAGTACTTC
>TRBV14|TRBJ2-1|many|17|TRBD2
CASSQVGLARTYNEQFF
TGTGCCAGCAGCCAAGTTGGACTAGCGCGCACCTACAATGAGCAGTTCTTC
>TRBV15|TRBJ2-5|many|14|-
CATSKSDSEETQYF
TGTGCCACCAGCAAGTCGGACAGTGAAGAGACCCAGTACTTC
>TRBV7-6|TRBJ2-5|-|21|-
CASSLAPGQGRTGGNSETQYF
TGTGCCAGCAGCTTAGCACCTGGGCAAGGGAGGACCGGGGGAAATTCAGAGACCCAGTACTTC
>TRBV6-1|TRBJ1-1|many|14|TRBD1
CASSERSGGIGAFF
TGTGCCAGCAGTGAACGGTCAGGGGGCATAGGAGCTTTCTTT
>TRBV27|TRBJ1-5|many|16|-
CASSSSAVGFNQPQHF
TGTGCCAGCAGTTCCTCCGCGGTAGGATTTAATCAGCCCCAGCATTTT
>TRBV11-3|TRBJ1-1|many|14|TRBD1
CASSSGGQNTEAFF
TGTGCCAGCAGTTCAGGGGGACAGAACACTGAAGCTTTCTTT
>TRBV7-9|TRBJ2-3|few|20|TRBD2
CASSGETSGTSWGHTDTQYF
TGTGCCAGCAGCGGGGAGACTAGCGGGACCTCCTGGGGGCACACAGATACGCAGTATTTT
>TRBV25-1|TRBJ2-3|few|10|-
CASMNREQYF
TGTGCCAGCATGAACAGGGAGCAGTATTTT
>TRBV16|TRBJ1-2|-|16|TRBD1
CASSRLTGGADYGYTF
TGTGCCAGCAGCCGATTGACAGGGGGCGCTGACTATGGCTACACCTTC
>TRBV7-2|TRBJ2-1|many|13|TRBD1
CASRPIGTGYQFF
TGTGCCAGCAGACCTATAGGGACAGGTTATCAGTTCTTC
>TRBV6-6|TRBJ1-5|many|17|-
CASSYNDPSRFNQPQHF
TGTGCCAGCAGTTACAACGACCCATCCAGGTTCAATCAGCCCCAGCATTTT
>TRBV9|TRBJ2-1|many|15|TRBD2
CASSGGLARYNEQFF
TGTGCCAGCAGTGGGGGACTAGCTCGTTACAATGAGCAGTTCTTC
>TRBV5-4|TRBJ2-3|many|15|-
CASSLMGTSTDTQYF
TGTGCCAGCAGCTTGATGGGTACTAGCACAGATACGCAGTATTTT
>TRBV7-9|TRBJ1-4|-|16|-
CASSSWTAILGEKLFF
TGTGCCAGCAGCTCGTGGACAGCGATCCTGGGGGAAAAACTGTTTTTT
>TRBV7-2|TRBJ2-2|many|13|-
CASSPAPAGELFF
TGTGCCAGCAGCCCAGCCCCAGCCGGGGAGCTGTTTTTT
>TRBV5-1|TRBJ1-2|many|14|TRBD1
CASSLGQGSYGYTF
TGCGCCTCCAGCCTCGGACAGGGAAGCTATGGCTACACCTTC
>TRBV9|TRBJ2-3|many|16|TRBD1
CASSGDRTGGVDTQYF
TGTGCCAGCAGCGGGGACCGGACAGGGGGCGTAGATACGCAGTATTTT
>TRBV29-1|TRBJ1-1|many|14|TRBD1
CSVGAGTGNTEAFF
TGCAGCGTGGGAGCCGGGACAGGGAACACTGAAGCTTTCTTT
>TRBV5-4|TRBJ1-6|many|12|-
CASSLEGSPLHF
TGTGCCAGCAGCTTGGAGGGATCCCCCCTCCACTTT
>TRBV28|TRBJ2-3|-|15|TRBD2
CASSFGLAGLDTQYF
TGTGCCAGCAGTTTTGGACTAGCGGGATTAGATACGCAGTATTTT
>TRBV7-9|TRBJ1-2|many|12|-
CASSPGIYGYTF
TGTGCCAGCAGCCCAGGAATTTATGGCTACACCTTC